This T cell receptor beta chain emerged from a study of CD8+ T cells in alopecia areata. The study, taken as a whole, reports: Alphabeta T cells residing in normal skin are also sequenced in scalp samples.

Extracted RNA was reverse transcribed into cDNA, the sequencing template. Assay: immunoSEQ multiplex PCR; the TCRdb copy retains only in-frame clones and omits some. The sample includes around 290,000 clones, none of them occurring once. The study sorted pooled cutaneous lymph node cells by CD4, CD8alpha, NKG2D, NKG2ACE and other markers. Many counts were recorded for this clone. As yet, its antigen is unknown. Genes and germline come from the mouse. The CDR3 extends 4 residues past the end of the read, so its final part is completed from the germline J gene. Other DNA sequences within the sample encode an identical CDR3. The CDR3 is made up of 12 amino acids. Germline V gene data show CDR1 as NSHNY and CDR2 as SYGAGN.

The V gene is TRBV13-1, the J gene TRBJ2-5, with D unresolved. The sequenced sample consisted of CD4+ T cells sorted from a lymph node. The clonotype was recovered from a C3H/HeJ mouse with alopecia areata. The mouse strain carries the MHC haplotype H2-k. The part of the CDR3 DNA that was read is TGTGCCAGCAGTGATGCAGAGGAC. It encodes CASSDAED. The CDR3, in full, reads CASSDAEDTQYF.